The clone carrying this T cell receptor (beta chain) was counted many times. Its antigen is as yet unknown. The CDR3 loop spans 13 amino acids. Trimming shortened V by 6 bases and J by 0 bases, and 9 bases separated the two germline ends. Patients in the hyperthyroidism group, adults aged 18 to 65, were newly diagnosed, under 2 months' duration. The source of the PBMCs was around 10 ml of fresh peripheral blood. These data belong to a study of Graves' ophthalmopathy and Graves' hyperthyroidism. Study-level findings and limits: Most thyroid clonotypes with frequency above 0.001 were detected in blood too. This model predicted ophthalmopathy progression (sensitivity roughly 71%, specificity about 72%).

CDR3 regions of TCR beta were amplified from RNA transcripts. Second-round multiplex PCR came after first-round RT-PCR with HTBI primers. TCRdb itself ran the multiplex PCR reads through MiXCR, one entry per CDR3 protein. The data hold about 620,000 distinct CDR3 sequences, with about a fifth observed a single time. Input material: peripheral blood. The clonotype was recovered from a woman in her late teens or twenties with stable Graves' hyperthyroidism. Some clones in this sample may be carry-over from other donors' samples. V and J are TRBV12-3 or TRBV12-4 and TRBJ2-7; no firm D call. This chain's CDR3 is CASRMTGSYEQYF. The CDR3, as DNA: TGTGCCAGCAGAATGACGGGCTCCTACGAGCAGTACTTC.